Listed here are 22 T cell receptor beta chains from one sample, sequenced in a study of T cells in Graves' hyperthyroidism and ophthalmopathy. Researchers took RNA transcripts and amplified the TCR beta CDR3 regions from them. The TCR CDR3 first-round RT-PCR relied on the HTBI primer set. TCRdb called the multiplex PCR reads again in MiXCR, with one record for every CDR3 protein. The table records some 740,000 distinct CDR3 sequences, 14% of them present only once. The source material was blood. The receptors stem from a woman aged 18 to 35 with Graves' hyperthyroidism.

In this sample, this clonotype turned up many times. V and J are TRBV29-1 and TRBJ2-1; 7 positions match TRBD2. With V trimmed by 7 bases and J by 2 bases, 2 bases remained unmatched. The CDR3 has 12 residues. Germline V gives CDR1 SQVTM, CDR2 ANQGSEA. In nucleotides, the CDR3 is TGCAGCGCCGGGACTACCTACAATGAGCAGTTCTTC. As protein: CSAGTTYNEQFF.

V and J are TRBV7-9 and TRBJ2-7; D possibly matches TRBD1 or TRBD2 (6 bases each). V was cut by 5 bases and J by 3 bases, with 20 bases left in between. Looked up from germline, CDR1 is SEHNR and CDR2 is FQNEAQ (reference sequence). The CDR3 length is 16 residues. The CDR3 coding sequence is TGTGCCAGCAGCCCCCTCGGGACACTGCGGGGCTACGAGCAGTACTTC. It translates to CASSPLGTLRGYEQYF. The variable domain in full, with the rest retrieved from reference TRBV7-9 and TRBJ2-7, is DTGVSQNPRHKITKRGQNVTFRCDPISEHNRLYWYRQTLGQGPEFLTYFQNEAQLEKSRLLSDRFSAERPKGSFSTLEIQRTEQGDSAMYLCASSPLGTLRGYEQYFGPGTRLTVT.

Many counts were recorded for this clonotype. V usage is TRBV20-1 and J usage is TRBJ2-3; D might be TRBD2 (6 bases). CDR3 length equals 16 residues. Trimming shortened V by 0 bases and J by 4 bases, and 17 bases separated the two germline ends. Germline CDR1 reads DFQATT; CDR2 reads SNEGSKA (reference sequence). Here the CDR3 DNA reads TGCAGTGCTAGAGACCCACCTCCGGGGGTCCCAGATACGCAGTATTTT. Amino acid sequence: CSARDPPPGVPDTQYF.

The gene calls are TRBV15 and TRBJ1-5; D is possibly TRBD1 (6 bases). Trimming left V 1 base short and J 4 bases short, with 11 bases between. The CDR3 loop spans 15 amino acids. Germline loops: CDR1 LNHNV, CDR2 YYDKDF (reference sequence). The CDR3 spells CATSRGRGENQPQHF. The CDR3 DNA follows: TGTGCCACCAGCAGAGGCAGGGGCGAAAATCAGCCCCAGCATTTT.

The sample holds many counts of this clonotype. The chain uses TRBV11-1 and TRBJ2-1; 8 bases align to TRBD1. In germline, CDR1 is SGHAT, CDR2 FQDESV (reference sequence). The J segment lost 0 bases and the V segment lost 5 bases, leaving 9 bases of the junction unmatched. The CDR3 runs 17 residues. The CDR3 DNA reads as TGTGCCAGCAGCCCCTGGACAGGGTTAGGCTCCTACAATGAGCAGTTCTTC. Its protein product is CASSPWTGLGSYNEQFF.

This clonotype was detected only a few times. The chain has TRBV18 and TRBJ2-3, with 9 bases that match TRBD1. The CDR3 extends over 13 amino acids. J lost 8 bases, V lost 6 bases, and 6 bases had no gene match. CDR1 is KGHSH, CDR2 LQKENI, per germline. CDR3 protein: CASSPRTGATQYF. The CDR3 DNA reads as TGTGCCAGCTCCCCCCGGACAGGGGCTACGCAGTATTTT.

This clonotype was seen repeatedly, ten times or more. This chain connects TRBV2 to TRBJ2-7; 11 bases line up with TRBD1. The CDR3 runs 14 residues. Losses at the gene ends were 7 bases for V and 0 bases for J; bases not matched to a gene: 2. CDR1 SNHLY and CDR2 FYNNEI come from the germline V gene. The CDR3 DNA is TGTGCCAGCAAAGGGACAGGGGGCTCCTACGAGCAGTACTTC. Its translation is CASKGTGGSYEQYF.

This clonotype was seen ten or more times. The chain has TRBV28 and TRBJ2-1; no definite D call. The V and J ends lost 6 bases and 9 bases respectively, with 24 bases between them. Germline loops: CDR1 MDHEN, CDR2 SYDVKM. The CDR3 totals 16 residues. This chain's CDR3 is CASSLLSESRQAEQFF. The CDR3 DNA is TGTGCCAGCAGCCTCCTCTCGGAATCCCGACAAGCTGAGCAGTTCTTC.

The rearrangement uses TRBV7-2 and TRBJ2-2, with 7 positions matching TRBD1. The CDR3 is made up of 16 amino acids. CDR1 and CDR2 (germline): SGHTA, FQGNSA. The J segment lost 3 bases and the V segment lost 6 bases, leaving 10 bases of the junction unmatched. As DNA, the CDR3 is TGTGCCAGCAGGTTCCGACAGGGCGGTTACACCGGGGAGCTGTTTTTT. Amino acids: CASRFRQGGYTGELFF.

This sequence joins TRBV10-3 and TRBJ2-5; TRBD1 agrees at 8 bases. Germline V CDR1 and CDR2: ENHRY, SYGVKD. CDR3 size: 13 residues. Losses at the gene ends were 7 bases for V and 3 bases for J; bases not matched to a gene: 4. The CDR3 sequence: CAITGGLEETQYF. The CDR3 nucleotides read TGTGCCATCACAGGGGGCCTGGAAGAGACCCAGTACTTC.

This clonotype was recorded at least ten times. The chain has TRBV28 and TRBJ2-7, with D unresolved. The CDR3 is 12 residues long. CDR1 and CDR2 from the germline V gene are MDHEN and SYDVKM. Trimming took off 6 bases at V and 1 base at J, with 7 bases between the two ends. The DNA of the CDR3 is TGTGCCAGCAGATCCCCTTCCTACGAGCAGTACTTC. Protein: CASRSPSYEQYF.

CDR3 amino acids: CASRDVPQGTGELFF. The CDR3 coding sequence is TGCGCCAGCAGAGACGTCCCCCAGGGCACGGGGGAGCTGTTTTTT. The V call is TRBV4-1, the J call TRBJ2-2, with D perhaps TRBD1 (5 bases). With 6 bases removed from V and 8 bases from J, the gap between germline ends came to 19 bases. The CDR3 runs to 15 residues. Looked up from germline, CDR1 is MGHRA and CDR2 is YSYEKL.

This clonotype was recorded at least ten times. The chain joins TRBV5-1 to TRBJ2-1; no firm D call. Trimming stripped 4 bases from V and 7 bases from J, with 9 bases between. The CDR3 loop spans 12 amino acids. CDR1 SGHRS and CDR2 YFSETQ come from the germline V gene. For the CDR3, the DNA is TGCGCCAGCAGCAATCTAGTTAATGAGCAGTTCTTC. Amino acid sequence: CASSNLVNEQFF.

This clonotype was observed at least ten times. The rearrangement joins TRBV28 to TRBJ1-5; no firm D call. Germline V gene lookup returns CDR1 MDHEN and CDR2 SYDVKM. This CDR3 spans 13 amino acids. Trimming removed 6 bases from V and 0 bases from J, with 6 bases in between. This CDR3 reads CASRPYSNQPQHF. The CDR3 nucleotides are TGTGCCAGCAGACCTTATAGCAATCAGCCCCAGCATTTT.

This clonotype has a count of ten or more. The V and J genes are TRBV28 and TRBJ1-1, with D hard to call. The V gene's germline CDR1 is MDHEN and CDR2 SYDVKM. The CDR3 loop spans 16 amino acids. The V end lost 5 bases, the J end lost 1 base, and 17 bases lay between the germline ends. CDR3 DNA: TGTGCCAGCAGTCTACTTCGTGAGAGGTCGAACACTGAAGCTTTCTTT. Residues: CASSLLRERSNTEAFF.

This clonotype appeared many times. The V and J genes are TRBV7-9 and TRBJ2-7; possible D gene TRBD1, 5 bases. The CDR3 consists of 13 residues. Deletions cut 8 bases from V and 4 bases from J, with 15 bases between. Germline CDR1 reads SEHNR; CDR2 reads FQNEAQ (reference sequence). The DNA for the CDR3 is TGTGCCAGCCAAGGGGCCTATCGGTACGAGCAGTACTTC. Protein sequence: CASQGAYRYEQYF.

There are many counts of this clonotype. V is TRBV2 and J is TRBJ2-1; no definite D call. CDR1 SNHLY and CDR2 FYNNEI come from the germline V gene. The V and J ends lost 7 bases and 2 bases respectively, with 12 bases between them. The CDR3 extends over 14 amino acids. The CDR3 DNA reads TGTGCCAGCACGCCCCAACGGACCTACAATGAGCAGTTCTTC. Protein product: CASTPQRTYNEQFF.

This clonotype was seen repeatedly, ten times or more. This chain joins TRBV7-2 and TRBJ2-1; weak D call: TRBD1 (5 bases). The germline V and J ends were trimmed by 5 bases and 8 bases, with 16 bases remaining between them. CDR3 length: 14 amino acids. Germline values: CDR1 SGHTA, CDR2 FQGNSA. CDR3 coding DNA: TGTGCCAGCAGCCCAGGGTCACAGTATTATGAGCAGTTCTTC. Protein: CASSPGSQYYEQFF.

This rearrangement joins TRBV15 to TRBJ2-1, with 10 bases lining up with TRBD1. This CDR3 has 16 residues. Looked up from germline, CDR1 is LNHNV and CDR2 is YYDKDF (reference sequence). After removal of 1 base from V and 8 bases from J, the junction contained 8 bases not matched to a gene. CDR3 DNA: TGTGCCACCAGCAGAGGGGACAGGGGCCGCGAAGATGAGCAGTTCTTC. As protein: CATSRGDRGREDEQFF.

This clonotype was counted only a few times. The final CDR3 position lacks the conserved phenylalanine or tryptophan, pointing to a likely read error. The chain links TRBV20-1 to TRBJ1-2; D gene uncertain. Germline lookup yields CDR1 DFQATT and CDR2 SNEGSKA (reference sequence). The CDR3 covers 14 residues. With 2 bases removed from V and 0 bases from J, the gap between germline ends came to 10 bases. In nucleotides, the CDR3 is TGCAGTGCTAGACAACAGTACCCTAACTATGGCTACACCCTC. Protein: CSARQQYPNYGYTL.

This clonotype was counted only a few times. The chain employs TRBV19 and TRBJ1-2; 7 positions agree with TRBD1. The length of the CDR3 is 14 residues. Unmatched junction bases numbered 8, after V lost 4 bases and J lost 6 bases. Germline V gene lookup returns CDR1 LNHDA and CDR2 SQIVND (reference sequence). CDR3 protein: CASSTPDRLHGYTF. The CDR3, as DNA: TGTGCCAGTAGTACCCCGGACAGGCTCCATGGCTACACCTTC.

This clonotype occurred many times. The gene calls are TRBV20-1 and TRBJ2-4; 11 bases fit TRBD2. The CDR3 extends over 19 amino acids. Germline V gives CDR1 DFQATT, CDR2 SNEGSKA (reference sequence). Losses at the gene ends were 0 bases for V and 0 bases for J; bases not matched to a gene: 10. The CDR3 loop is CSARDVTSGSSVAKNIQYF. CDR3 DNA sequence: TGCAGTGCTAGAGATGTTACTAGCGGGAGCTCAGTAGCCAAAAACATTCAGTACTTC.